Listed below are T cell receptor beta chains from one sample, sequenced in a study of blood T cell repertoires in COVID-19. Sequencing was performed with immunoSEQ multiplex PCR; in TCRdb, only in-frame clones are kept and a portion is missing. The sample has 200,000 or so clones; 70% to 90% are singletons. Sequencing used peripheral blood. These receptors came from a man aged 50 to 60 with acute or convalescent COVID-19. CDR3s include the opening cysteine and the closing phenylalanine or tryptophan. The D gene is left open where the match is weak. Size values are once, few and many counts, or a class for expanded clones, and some rows have none.

D: NA; V: TRBV7-8; J: TRBJ2-7; size: NA; DNA: TGTGCCAGTAACAGGGATGGGTACGAGCAGTACTTC; CDR3: CASNRDGYEQYF
D: NA; V: TRBV7-7; J: TRBJ1-1; size: NA; DNA: TGTGCCAGCAGCTTATCCAGGGGAACTGAAGCTTTCTTT; CDR3: CASSLSRGTEAFF
D: TRBD1; V: TRBV28; J: TRBJ1-1; size: NA; DNA: TGTGCCAGCAGTTCCCCTCCGACAGGGGCCCCGTGGGGGGCTTTCTTT; CDR3: CASSSPPTGAPWGAFF
D: NA; V: TRBV4-1; J: TRBJ1-1; size: NA; DNA: TGCGCCAGCAGCCAAGAACGGCCCCAGCGAAACGCTGAAGCTTTCTTT; CDR3: CASSQERPQRNAEAFF
D: TRBD1; V: TRBV27; J: TRBJ2-3; size: NA; DNA: TGTGCCAGCAGTTTCGGGGACAGGGGTCATACGCAGTATTTT; CDR3: CASSFGDRGHTQYF
D: NA; V: TRBV2; J: TRBJ1-5; size: NA; DNA: TGTGCCAGCAGTGAAGGCAGGGGAGGGTATAGCAATCAGCCCCAGCATTTT; CDR3: CASSEGRGGYSNQPQHF
D: NA; V: TRBV6-5; J: TRBJ1-2; size: NA; DNA: TGTGCCAGCATTCTTGAGATACAGCTCTACTATGGCTACACCTTC; CDR3: CASILEIQLYYGYTF
D: NA; V: TRBV5-6; J: TRBJ1-6; size: NA; DNA: TGTGCCAGCAGCTTGGACAGGGTTTATTCACCCCTCCACTTT; CDR3: CASSLDRVYSPLHF
D: NA; V: TRBV3-1/TRBV3-2; J: TRBJ1-1; size: few; DNA: TGTGCCAGCAGCCAAGTATTGCAGCGGAAAGCTTTCTTT; CDR3: CASSQVLQRKAFF
D: TRBD1; V: TRBV7-3; J: TRBJ2-1; size: NA; DNA: TGTGCCAGCAGCCCTCTCTCCGGGACAGGTCTCAATGAGCAGTTCTTC; CDR3: CASSPLSGTGLNEQFF
D: NA; V: TRBV18; J: TRBJ2-5; size: once; DNA: TGTGCCAGCTCACCTGTCCTGGCAGTTCAAGAGACCCAGTACTTC; CDR3: CASSPVLAVQETQYF
D: NA; V: TRBV6-1; J: TRBJ1-2; size: NA; DNA: TGTGCCAGCAGTGAAATAGCTTGGGGCTACACCTTC; CDR3: CASSEIAWGYTF
D: NA; V: TRBV28; J: TRBJ2-7; size: NA; DNA: TGTGCCAGCAGAATCGGAGCCCCAAACTACGAGCAGTACTTC; CDR3: CASRIGAPNYEQYF
D: TRBD1; V: TRBV2; J: TRBJ2-6; size: NA; DNA: TGTGCCAGCAGCGGACTTCCGGGACAGCATATCTCTGGGGCCAACGTCCTGACTTTC; CDR3: CASSGLPGQHISGANVLTF
D: NA; V: TRBV6-6; J: TRBJ1-1; size: once; DNA: TGTGCCAGCAGCCTAGGGCGGGCGGAAGCTTTCTTT; CDR3: CASSLGRAEAFF
D: TRBD1; V: TRBV15; J: TRBJ1-6; size: NA; DNA: TGTGCCACCAGCAGGGTACTAGACAGGGTCGTGTCCTATAATTCACCCCTCCACTTT; CDR3: CATSRVLDRVVSYNSPLHF
D: NA; V: TRBV7-9; J: TRBJ1-2; size: NA; DNA: TGTGCCAGCAGCTTAGAAGGCGGCGGGGGTTCATATGGCTACACCTTC; CDR3: CASSLEGGGGSYGYTF
D: TRBD2; V: TRBV5-4; J: TRBJ2-1; size: NA; DNA: TGTGCCAGCAGCTTTAGCGGGGGGAGCTCCTACAATGAGCAGTTCTTC; CDR3: CASSFSGGSSYNEQFF
D: NA; V: TRBV4-1; J: TRBJ1-1; size: NA; DNA: TGCGCCAGCAGCCAACCTACTACAGGGAAACTGGAAGCTTTCTTT; CDR3: CASSQPTTGKLEAFF
D: TRBD1; V: TRBV19; J: TRBJ2-3; size: NA; DNA: TGTGCCAGCCGGGACAGGGCGTACGCAGATACGCAGTATTTT; CDR3: CASRDRAYADTQYF
D: NA; V: TRBV7-2; J: TRBJ1-5; size: NA; DNA: TGTGCCAGCAGCGTTTATATCAATCAGCCCCAGCATTTT; CDR3: CASSVYINQPQHF
D: TRBD2; V: TRBV3-1/TRBV3-2; J: TRBJ2-7; size: once; DNA: TGTGCCAGCAGCCGGGAGGGGATAGCGTTATTTTTC; CDR3: CASSREGIALFF
D: NA; V: TRBV2; J: TRBJ1-5; size: NA; DNA: TGTGCCAGCAGTCCAGGGATCCCCGTGCAGCCCCAGCATTTT; CDR3: CASSPGIPVQPQHF
D: TRBD1; V: TRBV19; J: TRBJ2-2; size: NA; DNA: TGTGCCAGTAGTCAAGGGACAGGGGGCTCTGGGAACACCGGGGAGCTGTTTTTT; CDR3: CASSQGTGGSGNTGELFF
D: TRBD1; V: TRBV5-1; J: TRBJ2-7; size: NA; DNA: TGCGCCAGCAGCTTGGGACAGGGCCCGAGGGGGCAGTACTTC; CDR3: CASSLGQGPRGQYF
D: TRBD1; V: TRBV6-6; J: TRBJ1-2; size: NA; DNA: TGTGCCAGCAGAACAGGGGGAACGAACTATGGCTACACCTTC; CDR3: CASRTGGTNYGYTF
D: NA; V: TRBV5-4; J: TRBJ1-2; size: NA; DNA: TGTGCCAGCAGCTTGCCGGCTAACTATGGCTACACCTTC; CDR3: CASSLPANYGYTF
D: NA; V: TRBV5-1; J: TRBJ1-3; size: once; DNA: TGCGCCAGCAGCTTGTTCGGCTCTGGAAACACCATATATTTT; CDR3: CASSLFGSGNTIYF
D: TRBD1; V: TRBV5-1; J: TRBJ2-7; size: NA; DNA: TGCGCCAGCAGCTGGGGACAGGGTATTTCCTACGAGCAGTACTTC; CDR3: CASSWGQGISYEQYF
D: NA; V: TRBV19; J: TRBJ1-6; size: NA; DNA: TGTGCCAGTAGTCTCCGGGACTTGAATTCACCCCTCCACTTT; CDR3: CASSLRDLNSPLHF